This T cell receptor beta chain originates from a study of spatial heterogeneity in lung cancer. Study-wide results and caveats: Tracking of tumor mutation counts was seen in expanded intratumoral alpha and beta TCR counts.

This clonotype has ten or more counts. What it recognizes is unknown. Trimming left V 3 bases short and J 0 bases short, with 11 bases between. CDR3 size: 15 residues. In germline, CDR1 is SGHTA, CDR2 FQGTGA. The sample's time point: sample taken at primary tumor resection. In TCRdb, the 5' RACE reads were re-called with MiXCR into one record per CDR3 protein. The table has some 12,000 distinct CDR3 sequences, around 10% seen once; the top ten hold approximately 12%. The sample in question was lung tumor tissue, obtained at surgery. The chain joins TRBV7-3 to TRBJ1-1; D not resolved. This clonotype originated in a female donor with early-stage non-small cell lung cancer. CDR3 nucleotide sequence: TGTGCCAGCAGCTTTGATACCAACGTGAACACTGAAGCTTTCTTT. It codes for CASSFDTNVNTEAFF.